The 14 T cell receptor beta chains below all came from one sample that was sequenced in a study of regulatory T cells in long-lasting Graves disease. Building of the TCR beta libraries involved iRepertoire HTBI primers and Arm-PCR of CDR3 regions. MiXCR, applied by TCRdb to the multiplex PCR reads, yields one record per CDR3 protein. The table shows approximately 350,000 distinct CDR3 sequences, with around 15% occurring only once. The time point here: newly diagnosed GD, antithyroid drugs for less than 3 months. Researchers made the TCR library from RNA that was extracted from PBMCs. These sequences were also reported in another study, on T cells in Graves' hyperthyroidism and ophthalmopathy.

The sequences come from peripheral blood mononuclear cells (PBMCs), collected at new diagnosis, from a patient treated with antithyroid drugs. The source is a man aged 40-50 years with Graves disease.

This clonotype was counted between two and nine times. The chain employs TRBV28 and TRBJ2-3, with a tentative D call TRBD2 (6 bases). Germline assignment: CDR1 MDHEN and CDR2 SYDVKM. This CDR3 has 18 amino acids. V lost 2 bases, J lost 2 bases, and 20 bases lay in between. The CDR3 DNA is TGTGCCAGCAGTTTAGGCTTTGGCGGGAACATAGACACAGATACGCAGTATTTT. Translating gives CASSLGFGGNIDTDTQYF.

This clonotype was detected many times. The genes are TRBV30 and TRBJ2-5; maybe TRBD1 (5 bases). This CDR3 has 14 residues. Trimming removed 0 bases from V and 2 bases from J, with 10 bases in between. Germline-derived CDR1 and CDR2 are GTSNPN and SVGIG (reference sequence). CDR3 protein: CAWSVVDNQETQYF. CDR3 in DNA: TGTGCCTGGAGTGTTGTGGACAATCAAGAGACCCAGTACTTC.

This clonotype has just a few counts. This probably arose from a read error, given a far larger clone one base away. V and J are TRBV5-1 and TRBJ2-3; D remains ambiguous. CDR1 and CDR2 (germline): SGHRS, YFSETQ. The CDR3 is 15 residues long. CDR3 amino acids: CASSPERALTDTQYF. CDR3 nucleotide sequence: TGTGCCAGCAGCCCGGAAAGGGCATTAACAGATACGCAGTATTTT.

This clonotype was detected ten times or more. The CDR3 nucleotides read TGTGCCAGTAGTCGAAGACAGGGGGAGGGAGAGCAGTACTTC. Translating it yields CASSRRQGEGEQYF. The chain links TRBV19 to TRBJ2-7, with 9 bases lining up with TRBD1. Per germline, CDR1 LNHDA and CDR2 SQIVND (reference sequence). Germline trimming cut 5 bases from V and 7 bases from J; bases unmatched to any gene: 9. This CDR3 has 14 residues.

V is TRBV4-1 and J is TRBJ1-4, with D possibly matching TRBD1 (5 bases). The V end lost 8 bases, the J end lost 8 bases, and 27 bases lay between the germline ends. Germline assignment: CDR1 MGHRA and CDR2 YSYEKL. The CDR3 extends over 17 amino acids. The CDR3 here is CASADDGGLAPAEKLFF. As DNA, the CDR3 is TGCGCCAGCGCTGACGACGGGGGATTGGCTCCGGCAGAAAAACTGTTTTTT.

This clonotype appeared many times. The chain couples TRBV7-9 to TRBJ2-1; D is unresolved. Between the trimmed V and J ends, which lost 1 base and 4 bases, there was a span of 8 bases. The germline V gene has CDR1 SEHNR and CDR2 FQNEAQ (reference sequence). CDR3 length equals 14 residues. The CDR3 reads CASSLESEYNEQFF. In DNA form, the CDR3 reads TGTGCCAGCAGCTTAGAATCAGAGTACAATGAGCAGTTCTTC.

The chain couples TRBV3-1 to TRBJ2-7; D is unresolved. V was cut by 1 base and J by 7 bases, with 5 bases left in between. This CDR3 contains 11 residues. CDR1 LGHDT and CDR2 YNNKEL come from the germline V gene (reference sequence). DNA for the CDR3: TGTGCCAGCAGCCAAGCCGCGGAGCAGTACTTC. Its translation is CASSQAAEQYF.

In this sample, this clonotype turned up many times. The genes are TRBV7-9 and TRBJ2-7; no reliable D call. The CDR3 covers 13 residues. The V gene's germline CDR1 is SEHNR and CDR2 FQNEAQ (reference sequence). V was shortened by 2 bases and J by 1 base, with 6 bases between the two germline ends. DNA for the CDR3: TGTGCCAGCAGCTTAAAGGGATCCTACGAGCAGTACTTC. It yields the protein CASSLKGSYEQYF.

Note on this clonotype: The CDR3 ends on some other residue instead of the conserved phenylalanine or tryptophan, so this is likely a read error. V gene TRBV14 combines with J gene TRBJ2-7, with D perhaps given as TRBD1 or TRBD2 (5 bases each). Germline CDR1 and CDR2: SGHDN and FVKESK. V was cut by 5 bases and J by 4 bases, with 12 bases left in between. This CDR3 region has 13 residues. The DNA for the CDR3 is TGTGCCAGCAGCTCGGGACCGCTTTACGAGCAGTACTCC. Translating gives CASSSGPLYEQYS.

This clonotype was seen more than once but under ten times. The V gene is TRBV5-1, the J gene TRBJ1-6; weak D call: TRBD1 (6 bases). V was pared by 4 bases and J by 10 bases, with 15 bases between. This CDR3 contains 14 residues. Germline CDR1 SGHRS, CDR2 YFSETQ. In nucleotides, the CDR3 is TGCGCCAGCAGCATCCGGACAGCCCAATCACCCCTCCACTTT. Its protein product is CASSIRTAQSPLHF.

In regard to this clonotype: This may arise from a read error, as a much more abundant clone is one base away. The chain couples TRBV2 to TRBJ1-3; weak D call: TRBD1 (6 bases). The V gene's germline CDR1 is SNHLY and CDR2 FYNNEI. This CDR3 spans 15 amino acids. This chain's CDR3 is CASTDGQFSENTIYF. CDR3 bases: TGTGCCAGCACCGACGGACAGTTCTCTGAAAACACCATATATTTT.

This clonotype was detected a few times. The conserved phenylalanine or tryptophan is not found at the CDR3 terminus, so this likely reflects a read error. CDR3 loop: CASSIIAGHTEAFL. The CDR3, as DNA: TGTGCCAGCAGCATAATCGCAGGGCACACTGAAGCTTTCCTT. The chain is built from TRBV27 and TRBJ1-1; a weak D match, TRBD1 (5 bases). The germline gives CDR1 MNHEY, CDR2 SMNVEV (reference sequence). The CDR3 is made up of 14 amino acids. Deletions cut 6 bases from V and 3 bases from J, with 14 bases between.

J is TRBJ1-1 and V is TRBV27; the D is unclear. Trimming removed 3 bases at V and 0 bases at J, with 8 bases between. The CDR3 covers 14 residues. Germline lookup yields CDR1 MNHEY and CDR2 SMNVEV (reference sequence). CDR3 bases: TGTGCCAGCAGTTTGAACAGTCTGAACACTGAAGCTTTCTTT. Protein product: CASSLNSLNTEAFF.

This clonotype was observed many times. CDR3 DNA sequence: TGTGCCAGCAGCTATGGGGTAGCAGCAGGGGCCTACGAGCAGTACTTC. Translating it yields CASSYGVAAGAYEQYF. The rearrangement links TRBV7-2 to TRBJ2-7; tentative D call: TRBD1 (6 bases). The germline V gene has CDR1 SGHTA and CDR2 FQGNSA. CDR3 length: 16 residues. V was clipped by 4 bases and J by 2 bases, with 18 bases between them.